These T cell receptor beta chains were read from a single sample in a study of CD8+ T cells in alopecia areata. Profiling relied on immunoSEQ multiplex PCR, and the TCRdb table lists in-frame clones only, not all of them. The data contain some 200,000 clones, more than 45% of them singletons. The input for sequencing was CD4+ T cells sorted from blood, taken at week 24, from a patient treated with tofacitinib. The source of these receptors is a human donor with alopecia areata. CDR3s leave out the opening cysteine and the closing phenylalanine or tryptophan.

TRBV2 | ASSNPTIYRGSYGYT
TRBV5-1 | ASSPSSGLLGNTIY
TRBV29-1 | SATGGSKETQY
TRBV5-1 | ASRAGGPSDTQY
TRBV6-5 | ASSYSWDTGELF
TRBV5-1 | ASSLETSGWKTQY
TRBV29-1 | SVEEGSQETQY
TRBV30 | ALTSGSYEQY
TRBV28 | ASRRRGQSNYEQY
TRBV5-1 | ASSFPGVSSGANVLT
TRBV7-2 | ASSSGQSNEKLF
TRBV10-3 | AISEATFAGTAYEQY
TRBV30 | AWSVGHSYT
TRBV29-1 | SVRVSPKGTEAF